The 19 T cell receptor beta chains below come from one sample, sequenced in a study of CD8+ T cells in alopecia areata. The treatment here: oral pan-JAK inhibitor, 5-10 mg twice daily. Once RNA had been extracted, it was reverse transcribed into cDNA to act as the sequencing template. The repertoire was sequenced with immunoSEQ multiplex PCR; TCRdb's copy has only in-frame clones and lacks some. The table includes more than 150,000 clones, approximately 51% detected once. This material consisted of CD8+ T cells sorted from blood, taken around week 52, from a patient treated with tofacitinib. Receptor source: a human donor with alopecia areata.

This chain joins TRBV15 and TRBJ1-4; 8 bases agree with TRBD1. Unmatched junction bases numbered 4, after V lost 8 bases and J lost 2 bases. The CDR3 runs 14 residues. Germline V lookup: CDR1 LNHNV, CDR2 YYDKDF (reference sequence). The CDR3 nucleotides read TGTGCCACCTTTAGACAGGGGACTAATGAAAAACTGTTTTTT. Its protein product is CATFRQGTNEKLFF.

The chain joins TRBV5-1 to TRBJ2-5, with TRBD2 identical over 11 bases. Trimming cost V 0 bases and J 3 bases; bases outside gene matches: 4. Germline values: CDR1 SGHRS, CDR2 YFSETQ. The CDR3 consists of 16 residues. The CDR3 nucleotides read TGCGCCAGCAGCTTGGTCCTTAGCGGGGGGGAAGAGACCCAGTACTTC. Translated: CASSLVLSGGEETQYF.

Only a few counts were recorded for this clone. The rearrangement links TRBV5-1 to TRBJ2-5; 9 nucleotides line up with TRBD1. Germline V gives CDR1 SGHRS, CDR2 YFSETQ. The CDR3 length is 14 residues. The junction had 2 bases not matched to a gene; V was cut back by 1 base and J by 4 bases. The CDR3 region is CASSLTGGLETQYF. The CDR3 DNA reads as TGCGCCAGCAGCTTGACAGGGGGCTTAGAGACCCAGTACTTC.

For this clone: This CDR3 is also generated by other DNA sequences in the sample. The rearrangement links TRBV2 to TRBJ1-5, with TRBD1 as a possible D gene (5 bases). Trimming took 0 bases from V and 2 from J, leaving 11 bases between them. Looked up from germline, CDR1 is SNHLY and CDR2 is FYNNEI. The CDR3 length is 16 residues. The CDR3 loop reads CASSEALGRGNQPQHF. DNA of the CDR3: TGTGCCAGCAGTGAAGCGCTTGGCAGGGGCAATCAGCCCCAGCATTTT.

This clone was recorded once. V and J are TRBV6-1 and TRBJ1-5; D not certain. The CDR3 spans 18 residues. The germline CDR1 and CDR2 sequences are MNHNS and SASEGT. V shed 0 bases and J shed 2 bases, with 17 bases lying between them. The CDR3: CASSEAESEAWGNQPQHF. The DNA of the CDR3 is TGTGCCAGCAGTGAAGCGGAGAGTGAGGCCTGGGGCAATCAGCCCCAGCATTTT.

About this clone: A far more abundant clone sits one base away, making this likely a read error. The chain uses TRBV5-1 and TRBJ2-7; weak D call: TRBD1 (5 bases). Germline CDR1 is SGHRS and CDR2 is YFSETQ. V lost 4 bases and J lost 3, with 14 bases in between. The length of the CDR3 is 14 residues. The CDR3 nucleotides are TGCGCCAGCAGCCAAGATACCCAGGGCTACGAGCAGTACTTC. It codes for CASSQDTQGYEQYF.

This sequence joins TRBV5-1 and TRBJ1-3; the D is unclear. The CDR3 runs to 17 residues. The germline V gene encodes CDR1 SGHRS and CDR2 YFSETQ. Trimming left V 3 bases short and J 0 bases short, with 16 bases between. CDR3 in amino acids: CASSSNPYGHSGNTIYF. As DNA, the CDR3 is TGCGCCAGCAGCTCGAACCCCTACGGTCACTCTGGAAACACCATATATTTT.

The J gene is TRBJ1-5, the V gene TRBV6-1; D is possibly TRBD1 (5 bases). V lost 4 bases and J 7 bases, leaving 17 bases between the germline ends. Germline CDR1 MNHNS, CDR2 SASEGT. The CDR3 is 15 residues long. CDR3 in DNA: TGTGCCAGCAGTGCCCCTTCGGGGGGAGGCCAGCCCCAGCATTTT. Protein: CASSAPSGGGQPQHF.

The chain couples TRBV7-2 to TRBJ1-1; 9 nucleotides agree with TRBD1. The CDR3 loop spans 13 amino acids. V trimming: 5 bases; J trimming: 11 bases; junction bases outside the gene matches: 9. Germline V gene sequence: CDR1 SGHTA, CDR2 FQGNSA. The DNA for the CDR3 is TGTGCCAGCAGCACGTACCTACAGGGGGCGGCTTTCTTT. Protein sequence: CASSTYLQGAAFF.

This clone has more than one count but fewer than ten. The chain couples TRBV7-9 to TRBJ1-1, with a possible D match to TRBD1 (6 bases). V lost 5 bases and J lost 3, with 16 bases in between. CDR3 size: 15 residues. From germline, CDR1 is SEHNR and CDR2 FQNEAQ (reference sequence). CDR3 sequence (DNA): TGTGCCAGCAGCCCCCTGGACAGAAGGGACACTGAAGCTTTCTTT. It specifies CASSPLDRRDTEAFF.

This clone was seen a handful of times. The rearrangement uses TRBV14 and TRBJ1-2; 10 bases match TRBD1. V lost 3 bases and J lost 7; bases outside the gene matches: 14. The CDR3 has 17 amino acids. Germline V gene sequence: CDR1 SGHDN, CDR2 FVKESK. The CDR3: CASSHPGTGAPLGGYTF. The CDR3 DNA is TGTGCCAGCAGCCACCCCGGGACAGGGGCCCCCCTGGGTGGCTACACCTTC.

The chain carries TRBV29-1 and TRBJ2-7; D is ambiguous. Trimming removed 7 bases at V and 4 bases at J, with 11 bases between. The CDR3 has 11 amino acids. In germline, CDR1 is SQVTM, CDR2 ANQGSEA. The CDR3 sequence: CSARYGYEQYF. CDR3 in DNA: TGCAGCGCGAGATATGGGTACGAGCAGTACTTC.

Points on this clone: The same CDR3 is also encoded by other DNA sequences in this sample. The J gene is TRBJ2-3, the V gene TRBV30; D perhaps matches TRBD2 (5 bases). The CDR3 has 14 residues. Germline V lookup: CDR1 GTSNPN, CDR2 SVGIG (reference sequence). V was pared by 5 bases and J by 1 base, with 13 bases between. CDR3 DNA: TGTGCCTGGGGACCCGGGGAAGGCACAGATACGCAGTATTTT. As protein: CAWGPGEGTDTQYF. The whole variable domain, remainder taken from reference TRBV30 and TRBJ2-3, is SQTIHQWPATLVQPVGSPLSLECTVEGTSNPNLYWYRQAAGRGLQLLFYSVGIGQISSEVPQNLSASRPQDRQFILSSKKLLLSDSGFYLCAWGPGEGTDTQYFGPGTRLTVL.

The J gene is TRBJ1-1, the V gene TRBV30, with D possibly matching TRBD1 (6 bases). Deletions cut 7 bases from V and 3 bases from J, with 18 bases between. Germline lookup yields CDR1 GTSNPN and CDR2 SVGIG (reference sequence). This CDR3 region has 14 residues. The CDR3 protein is CASLSRGPDTEAFF. The CDR3, as DNA: TGTGCCTCCCTTAGTCGGGGGCCGGACACTGAAGCTTTCTTT.

The chain uses TRBV2 and TRBJ2-2; 8 positions agree with TRBD2. This CDR3 spans 14 amino acids. Unmatched junction bases numbered 8, after V lost 7 bases and J lost 7 bases. Germline-derived CDR1 and CDR2 are SNHLY and FYNNEI. The chain's CDR3 is CASIPELAGGELFF. The CDR3 DNA sequence: TGTGCCAGCATCCCGGAGCTAGCGGGCGGGGAGCTGTTTTTT.

The genes are TRBV30 and TRBJ2-2; 7 bases line up with TRBD2. Germline values: CDR1 GTSNPN, CDR2 SVGIG (reference sequence). V lost 4 bases, J lost 6 bases, and 5 bases stayed unmatched. This CDR3 contains 13 residues. The CDR3 DNA is TGTGCCTGGACCACGGGGGGACCCGGGGAGCTGTTTTTT. Protein product: CAWTTGGPGELFF.

J is TRBJ2-5 and V is TRBV11-2; D tentatively reads TRBD1 or TRBD2 (5 bases each). CDR1 and CDR2 from the germline V gene are SGHAT and FQNNGV. Deletions cut 0 bases from V and 4 bases from J, with 12 bases between. The CDR3 length is 15 residues. Written as DNA, the CDR3 is TGTGCCAGCAGCTTAGAAGGGGCCGAGGGAGAGACCCAGTACTTC. Its translation: CASSLEGAEGETQYF.

This clone was counted a few times. Other DNA sequences within the sample encode an identical CDR3. The genes are TRBV13 and TRBJ1-5; tentatively, D is TRBD1 (5 bases). V was cut by 5 bases and J by 6 bases, with 14 bases left in between. Germline CDR1 is PRHDT and CDR2 is FYEKMQ (reference sequence). There are 14 residues in the CDR3. CDR3 protein: CASSLGGGGQPQHF. DNA of the CDR3: TGTGCCAGCAGCCTTGGGGGAGGTGGTCAGCCCCAGCATTTT.

The genes are TRBV9 and TRBJ1-1; no definite D call. Germline V lookup: CDR1 SGDLS, CDR2 YYNGEE. V lost 0 bases to trimming and J lost 2 bases, with 8 bases between them. The CDR3 contains 14 residues. This CDR3 reads CASSVEGFNTEAFF. The CDR3 DNA follows: TGTGCCAGCAGCGTAGAAGGATTTAACACTGAAGCTTTCTTT.